The next 31 T cell receptor beta chains were all read from a single sample in a study of T cell responses to AZD1222 COVID-19 vaccine. Data came from immunoSEQ multiplex PCR; TCRdb stores just in-frame clones and leaves some out. The sample carries about 130,000 clones, about nine tenths recorded once. The source was peripheral blood, collected on day 0 of AZD1222 vaccination. These receptors all stem from an adult in good health.

The rearrangement links TRBV3-1 (or the pseudogene TRBV3-2) to TRBJ1-2, with 9 bases aligning to TRBD1. Germline trimming cut 2 bases from V and 2 bases from J; bases unmatched to any gene: 6. Per germline, CDR1 LGHDT and CDR2 YNNKEL (reference sequence). This CDR3 has 16 residues. CDR3 protein: CASSQTTGTGNYGYTF. The CDR3, as DNA: TGTGCCAGCAGCCAAACCACCGGGACAGGGAACTATGGCTACACCTTC.

The chain is built from TRBV19 and TRBJ1-5; 9 bases match TRBD1. J was trimmed by 4 bases and V by 6 bases; bases with no gene match: 7. The germline gives CDR1 LNHDA, CDR2 SQIVND (reference sequence). This CDR3 is built from 15 residues. The CDR3 spells CASRNVGQGNQPQHF. CDR3 nucleotides: TGTGCCAGTAGGAATGTGGGACAGGGAAATCAGCCCCAGCATTTT.

This clone was detected only once. The DNA for the CDR3 is TGTGCCTGGAGGGCCCCACAGGGGGATCAGCCCCAGCATTTT. Translated: CAWRAPQGDQPQHF. The chain carries TRBV30 and TRBJ1-5; 8 nucleotides line up with TRBD1. V shed 3 bases, J shed 5 bases, and the junction held 6 bases outside the gene matches. Germline CDR1 is GTSNPN and CDR2 is SVGIG (reference sequence). This CDR3 has 14 residues.

The rearrangement links TRBV7-9 to TRBJ2-3; 8 bases agree with TRBD1. V gave up 8 bases and J gave up 5 bases; unmatched junction bases: 6. The CDR3 has 13 amino acids. Germline CDR1 and CDR2: SEHNR and FQNEAQ (reference sequence). The CDR3 bases are TGTGCCAGCCACGGGACAGGTGGAGATACGCAGTATTTT. Translation gives CASHGTGGDTQYF.

This clone was found once. V gene TRBV10-3 combines with J gene TRBJ1-1; D is perhaps TRBD1 (5 bases). The CDR3 contains 13 residues. Trimming stripped 6 bases from V and 1 base from J, with 9 bases between. CDR1 is ENHRY and CDR2 is SYGVKD in the germline V gene. The CDR3, as DNA: TGTGCCATCAGGGGGACTGGGAACACTGAAGCTTTCTTT. Translated: CAIRGTGNTEAFF.

The gene calls are TRBV5-1 and TRBJ1-3, with D hard to call. Trimming pared 2 bases from V and 2 bases from J, leaving 8 bases between. Looked up from germline, CDR1 is SGHRS and CDR2 is YFSETQ. The CDR3 length is 14 residues. The CDR3 sequence: CASSFDGPGNTIYF. The CDR3 region has the DNA TGCGCCAGCAGCTTCGACGGACCTGGAAACACCATATATTTT.

This clone came up once. The DNA for the CDR3 is TGCAGTGCTAGACCGGGGAATGAGCAGTTCTTC. Encoded protein: CSARPGNEQFF. The gene calls are TRBV20-1 and TRBJ2-1; perhaps TRBD2 as D (5 bases). CDR1 is DFQATT, CDR2 SNEGSKA, per germline (reference sequence). Trimming stripped 2 bases from V and 7 bases from J, with 6 bases between. The CDR3 consists of 11 residues.

The chain's CDR3 is CASSLTEIFGNEQFF. CDR3 DNA sequence: TGTGCCAGCAGCTTAACGGAAATCTTCGGAAATGAGCAGTTCTTC. V gene TRBV7-8 combines with J gene TRBJ2-1, with D hard to call. V gave up 2 bases and J gave up 7 bases, with 15 bases separating them. Germline CDR1 reads SGHVS; CDR2 reads FQNEAQ. CDR3 length: 15 residues.

To note about this clone: A read error may produce the germline difference seen at one junction end. The chain combines TRBV2 with TRBJ1-1; a weak D match, TRBD1 (6 bases). The CDR3 is 12 amino acids. Germline CDR1 reads SNHLY; CDR2 reads FYNNEI. CDR3 DNA sequence: TGTGCCAGTCTTAAGAGGGACACGGAAGCTTTCTTT. Protein sequence: CASLKRDTEAFF.

This clone was observed a handful of times. The chain is built from TRBV3-1 (or the pseudogene TRBV3-2) and TRBJ1-3; D is uncertain. Per germline, CDR1 LGHDT and CDR2 YNNKEL (reference sequence). V was trimmed by 5 bases and J by 4 bases, leaving 6 bases between them. The CDR3 extends over 12 amino acids. CDR3 protein: CASSSKGNTIYF. In DNA, the CDR3 is TGTGCCAGCAGCTCTAAAGGAAACACCATATATTTT.

The gene calls are TRBV5-1 and TRBJ1-4, with D possibly being TRBD1 (5 bases). The CDR3 covers 21 residues. Looked up from germline, CDR1 is SGHRS and CDR2 is YFSETQ. V shed 8 bases and J shed 3 bases, with 35 bases lying between them. In nucleotides, the CDR3 is TGCGCCAGGCCGCCTGCTGGAGGGGTGGTAAATCTAATCGGGGCTAATGAAAAACTGTTTTTT. This codes for CARPPAGGVVNLIGANEKLFF.

V usage is TRBV19 and J usage is TRBJ2-2, with 8 bases fitting TRBD1. The germline gives CDR1 LNHDA, CDR2 SQIVND (reference sequence). Trimming cost V 8 bases and J 1 base; bases outside gene matches: 9. This CDR3 is built from 16 residues. The CDR3 is CASLSTGTGNTGELFF. CDR3 DNA: TGTGCCAGTCTTTCAACCGGGACAGGGAACACCGGGGAGCTGTTTTTT.

The chain recombines TRBV7-9 with TRBJ2-6; D remains unclear. The germline V gene has CDR1 SEHNR and CDR2 FQNEAQ (reference sequence). Trimming shortened V by 0 bases and J by 4 bases, and 7 bases separated the two germline ends. This CDR3 has 15 residues. The CDR3 here is CASSLAGSGANVLTF. In DNA, the CDR3 is TGTGCCAGCAGCTTAGCCGGGTCCGGGGCCAACGTCCTGACTTTC. Based on the CDR3 plus reference TRBV7-9 and TRBJ2-6, the full variable domain is DTGVSQNPRHKITKRGQNVTFRCDPISEHNRLYWYRQTLGQGPEFLTYFQNEAQLEKSRLLSDRFSAERPKGSFSTLEIQRTEQGDSAMYLCASSLAGSGANVLTFGAGSRLTVL.

This chain connects TRBV7-9 to TRBJ2-5; D is possibly TRBD1 (5 bases). The germline V gene has CDR1 SEHNR and CDR2 FQNEAQ (reference sequence). The V end was cut by 5 bases, the J end by 5 bases, with 15 bases between. CDR3 length: 14 amino acids. The CDR3 protein is CASSPTVRGETQYF. The CDR3 DNA reads as TGTGCCAGCAGCCCGACAGTTAGAGGCGAGACCCAGTACTTC.

The chain links TRBV27 to TRBJ1-1; possible D gene TRBD1, 5 bases. Germline CDR1 is MNHEY and CDR2 is SMNVEV (reference sequence). V lost 5 bases and J 2 bases, leaving 12 bases between the germline ends. The CDR3 totals 14 residues. Here the CDR3 DNA reads TGTGCCAGCAGTCCCGGGACGGGAAACACTGAAGCTTTCTTT. Protein product: CASSPGTGNTEAFF.

The chain carries TRBV11-2 and TRBJ2-5; D unclear. Trimming cost V 3 bases and J 2 bases, with 7 bases left between them. Germline CDR1 SGHAT, CDR2 FQNNGV. CDR3 length: 13 residues. CDR3 residues: CASSFDIQETQYF. For the CDR3, the DNA is TGTGCCAGCAGCTTTGACATACAAGAGACCCAGTACTTC.

J is TRBJ1-2 and V is TRBV5-1, with TRBD1 matching over 10 bases. This CDR3 contains 14 residues. Germline V gene lookup returns CDR1 SGHRS and CDR2 YFSETQ. V dropped 2 bases and J dropped 8; count of bases not matched to a gene: 6. This CDR3 reads CASSLEGQGGGYTF. In nucleotides, the CDR3 is TGCGCCAGCAGCTTAGAAGGACAGGGGGGAGGCTACACCTTC. The full variable domain, completed using reference TRBV5-1 and TRBJ1-2, is KAGVTQTPRYLIKTRGQQVTLSCSPISGHRSVSWYQQTPGQGLQFLFEYFSETQRNKGNFPGRFSGRQFSNSRSEMNVSTLELGDSALYLCASSLEGQGGGYTFGSGTRLTVV.

The J gene is TRBJ2-2, the V gene TRBV27; D uncertain. V lost 6 bases, J lost 6 bases, and 20 bases lay in between. From germline, CDR1 is MNHEY and CDR2 SMNVEV (reference sequence). There are 16 residues in the CDR3. CDR3 bases: TGTGCCAGCAGCAAACGTGGACCGCCGGTAGCCGGGGAGCTGTTTTTT. This encodes CASSKRGPPVAGELFF.

The chain employs TRBV7-2 and TRBJ1-2, with a weak D call TRBD1 (6 bases). This CDR3 region has 15 residues. Trimming removed 1 base from V and 6 bases from J, with 15 bases in between. Germline CDR1 SGHTA, CDR2 FQGNSA. The CDR3 here is CASSLVAGDLNGYTF. In DNA, the CDR3 is TGTGCCAGCAGCTTAGTGGCAGGGGATCTCAATGGCTACACCTTC.

V usage is TRBV28 and J usage is TRBJ2-5; 7 nucleotides match TRBD1. The V and J ends lost 4 bases and 6 bases, in that order; junction bases with no gene match: 8. From germline, CDR1 is MDHEN and CDR2 SYDVKM. This CDR3 region has 14 residues. Written as DNA, the CDR3 is TGTGCCAGCAGTTCTCCGACAGGGATAAAGACCCAGTACTTC. Encoded protein: CASSSPTGIKTQYF.

The J gene is TRBJ2-2, the V gene TRBV4-1; 10 bases match TRBD1. The CDR3 totals 19 residues. Germline CDR1 reads MGHRA; CDR2 reads YSYEKL. V lost 1 base, J lost 6 bases, and 14 bases stayed unmatched. The CDR3 spells CASSQVRKTGQGSSGELFF. DNA for the CDR3: TGCGCCAGCAGCCAAGTCAGGAAGACGGGACAGGGGAGTTCCGGGGAGCTGTTTTTT.

This clone showed up just once. Relative to the germline gene, one junction end is altered; a read error may explain this. The V and J genes are TRBV18 and TRBJ1-1; 10 bases are a match to TRBD1. The CDR3 loop spans 12 amino acids. Germline CDR1 reads KGHSH; CDR2 reads LQKENI. This CDR3 is CASSPQDRGFTF. Here the CDR3 DNA reads TGTGCCAGCTCACCACAGGACAGGGGGTTCACTTTT.

The CDR3 region has the DNA TGTGCCAGCAGCTTTGGGCTTGATCAGCCCCAGCATTTT. This translates into CASSFGLDQPQHF. This chain connects TRBV5-4 to TRBJ1-5, with no clear D. This CDR3 comprises 13 residues. Germline V gives CDR1 SGHNT, CDR2 YYREEE (reference sequence). V was cut by 2 bases and J by 5 bases, with 8 bases left in between.

The table lists this clone with a count of one. The chain combines TRBV6-1 with TRBJ2-1; TRBD1 aligns across 8 bases. Germline V CDR1 and CDR2: MNHNS, SASEGT. The CDR3 is 16 amino acids. V trimming: 1 base; J trimming: 9 bases; junction bases outside the gene matches: 11. The CDR3 DNA sequence: TGTGCCAGCAGTGAAGGACCGGGACAGGAGGGGAGTGAGCAGTTCTTC. This sequence encodes CASSEGPGQEGSEQFF.

V is TRBV5-1 and J is TRBJ2-1; weak D call: TRBD2 (7 bases). From germline, CDR1 is SGHRS and CDR2 YFSETQ. The V end lost 0 bases, the J end lost 4 bases, and 11 bases lay between the germline ends. CDR3 length: 15 residues. The CDR3 nucleotides are TGCGCCAGCAGCTTGGTAGGGGGGGCGTACAATGAGCAGTTCTTC. Amino acids: CASSLVGGAYNEQFF.

DNA of the CDR3: TGCGCCAGCAGCTCCATAGGGACCGGGGAGCTGTTTTTT. It encodes CASSSIGTGELFF. The chain has TRBV5-1 and TRBJ2-2, with D unclear. This CDR3 spans 13 amino acids. Trimming took off 3 bases at V and 5 bases at J, with 8 bases between the two ends. The germline CDR1 and CDR2 sequences are SGHRS and YFSETQ. The entire variable domain, with the rest obtained from reference TRBV5-1 and TRBJ2-2, is as follows: KAGVTQTPRYLIKTRGQQVTLSCSPISGHRSVSWYQQTPGQGLQFLFEYFSETQRNKGNFPGRFSGRQFSNSRSEMNVSTLELGDSALYLCASSSIGTGELFFGEGSRLTVL.

This chain connects TRBV7-2 to TRBJ1-4; a weak D match, TRBD1 (6 bases). Germline V gives CDR1 SGHTA, CDR2 FQGNSA. The CDR3 has 15 residues. V was shortened by 1 base and J by 4 bases, with 10 bases between the two germline ends. CDR3 sequence (DNA): TGTGCCAGCAGCTTAGGGGGGGCGGGTAATGAAAAACTGTTTTTT. Translated: CASSLGGAGNEKLFF.

The genes are TRBV19 and TRBJ1-5, with D tentatively TRBD1 (5 bases). Germline V gene data show CDR1 as LNHDA and CDR2 as SQIVND (reference sequence). Trimming stripped 6 bases from V and 5 bases from J, with 8 bases between. The CDR3 sequence is 12 residues long. The CDR3 here is CASRGVHQPQHF. In nucleotides, the CDR3 is TGTGCCAGTAGGGGGGTACATCAGCCCCAGCATTTT.

DNA for the CDR3: TGTGCCTGGAGTGTACAGAGGAGAAATCAGCCCCAGCATTTT. Translating gives CAWSVQRRNQPQHF. V and J are TRBV30 and TRBJ1-5; D gene ambiguous. V was cut by 0 bases and J by 4 bases, with 10 bases left in between. Germline V gives CDR1 GTSNPN, CDR2 SVGIG (reference sequence). CDR3 length equals 14 residues.

The chain has TRBV7-6 and TRBJ2-5; D call uncertain. From germline, CDR1 is SGHVS and CDR2 FNYEAQ. The CDR3 totals 12 residues. Between the trimmed V and J ends, which lost 1 base and 7 bases, there was a span of 7 bases. This CDR3 is CASSLGVGTQYF. CDR3 bases: TGTGCCAGCAGCTTAGGGGTGGGGACCCAGTACTTC.

The rearrangement links TRBV29-1 to TRBJ1-2; a possible D gene is TRBD1 (6 bases). The V end lost 7 bases, the J end lost 7 bases, and 22 bases lay between the germline ends. CDR3 size: 14 residues. Germline V gene data show CDR1 as SQVTM and CDR2 as ANQGSEA. DNA for the CDR3: TGCAGCGCGGTCGTCACGGGGGGCGCGGGTGGCTACACCTTC. Translating gives CSAVVTGGAGGYTF.